This T cell receptor (beta chain) appears in the sequencing data of a study of technical replicates of blood from a handful of donors (dated by TCRdb to about 2017). Worth noting for this clone: This receptor's antigen is unknown. No clone much larger than this one lies a single base away; base qualities are absent.

Library preparation was by the immunoSEQ multiplex PCR assay. Sourced from immuneACCESS, this table was stored by TCRdb with only in-frame sequences that have V and J called. A share of the clones is absent; for the studies checked, an unresolved V gene accounts for under half, and the remainder has no known explanation. The sample yields about 80,000 clones; roughly nine tenths were counted once. The ten most abundant clones make up around 0.42% of the sample. This sequence was found in a human donor in good health. The sample was T cells isolated from PBMCs.

The CDR3 region reads CASSITGGFSYEQYF. The DNA reads as follows: TGTGCCAGTAGTATAACGGGAGGGTTCTCCTACGAGCAGTACTTC. The chain links TRBV19 with TRBJ2-7; 8 nucleotides in the junction match TRBD2. V has 2 bases trimmed and J has 0 bases trimmed; junction bases matching no gene number 3. Looking up the germline V gene (reference sequence) yields CDR1 LNHDA and CDR2 SQIVND. The CDR3 sequence holds 15 residues, the cysteine and phenylalanine included. Only the CDR3 region is kept as DNA, spanning 45 bases read in frame from base 1.